The present entry profiles one T cell receptor beta chain with its context. Only in-frame clones appear in the TCRdb table, and some are missing; sequencing was by immunoSEQ multiplex PCR. The table has about 140,000 clones, more than 75% seen once. The data were obtained in a study of T cell responses to AZD1222 COVID-19 vaccine. The V and J ends lost 6 bases and 6 bases respectively, with 12 bases between them. Germline V gene data show CDR1 as DFQATT and CDR2 as SNEGSKA (reference sequence). CDR3 length: 11 residues. The sequence was collected from an adult who received the AZD1222 COVID-19 vaccine. The rearrangement joins TRBV20-1 to TRBJ2-7; D might be TRBD2 (5 bases). The sample was peripheral blood, taken 28 days after the second AZD1222 dose. CDR3 sequence reads: CSAPTAGEQYF. CDR3 in DNA: TGCAGTGCCCCAACGGCGGGCGAGCAGTACTTC.